These T cell receptor beta chains were read from a single sample in a study of blood T cell repertoires in COVID-19. Libraries were prepared by immunoSEQ multiplex PCR; TCRdb keeps only in-frame clonotypes and omits some of them. The table records 93,000 or so clones, 85% to 90% of them present only once. Source material: peripheral blood. The receptors come from a human donor in a cohort sampled during active COVID-19. The conserved cysteine and the conserved F or W are not part of the CDR3 here. Fields, in order: J gene, V gene, CDR3 protein.

TRBJ1-6 | TRBV19 | ASSTESSYNSPLH
TRBJ2-3 | TRBV29-1 | SVVRRASSTDTQY
TRBJ2-2 | TRBV10-1 | ASSKDRFSSNTGELF
TRBJ1-1 | TRBV5-4 | ASSLDHRSYTEAF
TRBJ2-5 | TRBV11-2 | ASTETSGGARETQY
TRBJ2-7 | TRBV15 | ATRRQGHYEQY
TRBJ1-1 | TRBV6-1 | ASSDHGGDTEAF
TRBJ1-4 | TRBV11-2 | ASSDGQGWSEKLF
TRBJ2-3 | TRBV6-2/TRBV6-3 | ASSPRGQGDTDTQY
TRBJ2-1 | TRBV19 | ASARRGAGTPLEFRALEF
TRBJ2-5 | TRBV15 | ATSGRTGRVETQY
TRBJ2-3 | TRBV18 | ASSRTSGGSSTDTQY
TRBJ2-2 | TRBV9 | ASSPRDSPGELF
TRBJ2-5 | TRBV19 | ASSIVGRETQY
TRBJ2-3 | TRBV19 | ASRRTGLSTDTQY
TRBJ2-3 | TRBV2 | ASSLDRGRDTQY
TRBJ1-6 | TRBV5-1 | ASSWTGRDSPLH
TRBJ1-6 | TRBV3-1/TRBV3-2 | ASSQVGSPLH
TRBJ1-5 | TRBV10-3 | AISKARTGGGGQPQH
TRBJ2-5 | TRBV2 | ASSEPAGGLYQETQY
TRBJ1-5 | TRBV4-1 | ASSQDQRWTGERAQH
TRBJ2-1 | TRBV5-4 | ASSSQRDFYNEQF
TRBJ2-7 | TRBV10-3 | AISEQGAEQY
TRBJ1-5 | TRBV18 | ASSPQGGNQPQH
TRBJ2-1 | TRBV4-2 | ASSQDDSGLKNEQF
TRBJ2-2 | TRBV27 | ASSAGTGSTGELF
TRBJ1-1 | TRBV4-2 | ASSHNSGQNTEAF
TRBJ1-1 | TRBV28 | ASQFSRGTEAF
TRBJ2-1 | TRBV23-1 | ASKTLQGSSYNEQF
TRBJ2-1 | TRBV10-1 | ASKPSGSNNEQF
TRBJ2-3 | TRBV10-3 | AISGPQADTQY
TRBJ1-1 | TRBV5-1 | ASGRGRTEAF
TRBJ2-5 | TRBV21-1 | ASSAKQGAEETQY
TRBJ1-4 | TRBV9 | ASSVSGTRVEKLF
TRBJ1-5 | TRBV25-1 | ASSERDSIPQH
TRBJ1-1 | TRBV9 | ASSVNRGPPLNTEAF
TRBJ2-3 | TRBV11-1 | ASSRRQWTDTQY
TRBJ2-1 | TRBV2 | ASSVDRVVGNEQF
TRBJ2-7 | TRBV7-2 | ASSLVPAGGSQPSYEQY
TRBJ2-7 | TRBV6-5 | ASSYSFLAGGYEQY
TRBJ2-2 | TRBV5-1 | ASSLWDSGTSRNTGELF
TRBJ2-7 | TRBV15 | ATSRGPGNYEQY
TRBJ1-1 | TRBV5-1 | ASSTGQGKITEAF
TRBJ2-7 | TRBV19 | ASSMQTLEGFSYEQY
TRBJ1-2 | TRBV30 | AWSVGGYGYT
TRBJ2-1 | TRBV5-1 | ASRNPGLARTYNEQF
TRBJ2-3 | TRBV7-9 | ASSMGRTSGGTVEIDTQY
TRBJ1-1 | TRBV18 | ASSPPHNTEAF
TRBJ1-2 | TRBV7-9 | ASSMTGNYGYT
TRBJ1-2 | TRBV7-3 | ASSSSTGTGDGYT
TRBJ2-5 | TRBV7-3 | ASSRTSGQETQY
TRBJ1-2 | TRBV15 | ATSSWDRDFLNGYT
TRBJ1-2 | TRBV19 | ASSIEVGESSFWYGYT
TRBJ1-3 | TRBV4-3 | ASSQGDSHFRNTIY
TRBJ2-6 | TRBV25-1 | ASSRSWANVLT